The 32 T cell receptor beta chains below all came from one sample that was sequenced in a study of beta chain features in type 1 diabetes (dated by TCRdb to 2017 to 2018). Receptor libraries were prepared by the immunoSEQ multiplex PCR assay. All of the isolated RNA was reverse transcribed with the High Capacity cDNA Reverse Transcription Kit, so expressed TCRB transcripts were sequenced. The table comes from immuneACCESS by way of TCRdb, which keeps in-frame sequences with V and J called. Part of the clones is missing from these tables; in studies checked, under half for an unresolved V gene and the rest for unknown reasons. Counted in this sample were about 340,000 clones; approximately 13% of them appeared once. The ten most abundant clones make up roughly 0.015% of the sample. No antigen has been identified for these receptors. What the study reported, not specific to this receptor: In all four CD4+ subsets, TCRB CDR3 length was moderately but significantly shorter in type 1 diabetes patients.

The sample taken for sequencing was naive CD4+ T cells from blood. Reading the label with the study, this specimen's cell subset or site is: true naive CD4+ T cells. The origin of the receptors is a woman aged 18-29 years with type 1 diabetes.

This chain uses TRBV19 with TRBJ1-1, with no clear D. Looked up from germline, CDR1 is LNHDA and CDR2 is SQIVND (reference sequence). Trimming took 5 bases from V and 1 from J, leaving 11 bases between them. This CDR3 has 14 amino acids. CDR3 DNA: TGTGCCAGTAGTTTCACAACAGCGAACACTGAAGCTTTCTTT. Its translation is CASSFTTANTEAFF.

This clone was counted only a few times. This rearrangement joins TRBV5-1 to TRBJ1-5, with D hard to call. The germline CDR1 and CDR2 sequences are SGHRS and YFSETQ. Trimming shortened V by 4 bases and J by 3 bases, and 11 bases separated the two germline ends. This CDR3 region has 14 residues. CDR3 in amino acids: CASSPGGNNQPQHF. The DNA of the CDR3 is TGCGCCAGCAGCCCTGGCGGGAACAATCAGCCCCAGCATTTT. Complete variable domain (other parts from reference TRBV5-1 and TRBJ1-5): KAGVTQTPRYLIKTRGQQVTLSCSPISGHRSVSWYQQTPGQGLQFLFEYFSETQRNKGNFPGRFSGRQFSNSRSEMNVSTLELGDSALYLCASSPGGNNQPQHFGDGTRLSIL.

The rearrangement uses TRBV5-1 and TRBJ2-1; TRBD2 matches at 15 bases. Germline V gene data show CDR1 as SGHRS and CDR2 as YFSETQ. The junction had 6 bases not matched to a gene; V was cut back by 4 bases and J by 10 bases. The CDR3 runs to 15 residues. CDR3 sequence reads: CASSEGLAGGREQFF. Here the CDR3 DNA reads TGCGCCAGCAGCGAAGGACTAGCGGGAGGGCGGGAGCAGTTCTTC. The full variable domain, its missing parts supplied by reference TRBV5-1 and TRBJ2-1, is KAGVTQTPRYLIKTRGQQVTLSCSPISGHRSVSWYQQTPGQGLQFLFEYFSETQRNKGNFPGRFSGRQFSNSRSEMNVSTLELGDSALYLCASSEGLAGGREQFFGPGTRLTVL.

In this sample, this clone turned up a few times. The chain carries TRBV6-5 and TRBJ1-1, with D uncertain. CDR3 size: 13 residues. V dropped 5 bases and J dropped 1 base, with 8 bases sitting between them. The germline CDR1 and CDR2 sequences are MNHEY and SVGAGI. The CDR3 DNA reads as TGTGCCAGCAGTGCAGTCACGAACACTGAAGCTTTCTTT. Its protein is CASSAVTNTEAFF.

This clone has a handful of counts. J is TRBJ2-3 and V is TRBV7-9; TRBD1 agrees at 7 bases. CDR1 and CDR2 from the germline V gene are SEHNR and FQNEAQ (reference sequence). J gave up 4 bases and V 5 bases, and 6 bases lay outside the gene matches. The CDR3 is 14 residues long. CDR3 sequence reads: CASSRQGGADTQYF. The CDR3 bases are TGTGCCAGCAGCCGACAGGGTGGGGCAGATACGCAGTATTTT.

The genes are TRBV11-2 and TRBJ2-3; D gene unclear. This CDR3 has 13 amino acids. Germline V gene sequence: CDR1 SGHAT, CDR2 FQNNGV. V was trimmed by 2 bases and J by 3 bases, leaving 6 bases between them. The CDR3 DNA sequence: TGTGCCAGCAGCTTAACACAAACAGATACGCAGTATTTT. It yields the protein CASSLTQTDTQYF.

The V and J genes are TRBV28 and TRBJ2-3; TRBD2 aligns across 15 bases. V lost 6 bases to trimming and J lost 4 bases; unmatched junction nucleotides: 5. This CDR3 spans 16 amino acids. From germline, CDR1 is MDHEN and CDR2 SYDVKM. CDR3 in DNA: TGTGCCAGCAGGGTCGGACTAGCGGGAGGGCCAGATACGCAGTATTTT. This gives the protein CASRVGLAGGPDTQYF.

The V and J genes are TRBV29-1 and TRBJ1-2; 9 nucleotides agree with TRBD1. Germline CDR1 SQVTM, CDR2 ANQGSEA. The CDR3 is made up of 14 amino acids. Germline trimming cut 5 bases from V and 8 bases from J; bases unmatched to any gene: 12. The DNA for the CDR3 is TGCAGCGTTTCCGGGGACAGGGAGGGAAGGGGCTACACCTTC. Translated: CSVSGDREGRGYTF.

This clone was seen a handful of times. The rearrangement uses TRBV18 and TRBJ2-7; 10 nucleotides agree with TRBD1. V was clipped by 4 bases and J by 4 bases; unmatched bases: 4. Looked up from germline, CDR1 is KGHSH and CDR2 is LQKENI. The CDR3 length is 14 residues. CDR3 amino acids: CASSRGQGTYEQYF. In nucleotides, the CDR3 is TGTGCCAGCTCACGGGGACAGGGGACTTACGAGCAGTACTTC.

This clone came up a few times. The gene calls are TRBV5-1 and TRBJ1-1; weak D call: TRBD1 (6 bases). In germline, CDR1 is SGHRS, CDR2 YFSETQ. Trimming took 2 bases from V and 5 from J, leaving 16 bases between them. The CDR3 has 15 residues. CDR3 amino acids: CASSFSLQGWTEAFF. CDR3 coding DNA: TGCGCCAGCAGCTTTTCCTTACAGGGTTGGACTGAAGCTTTCTTT.

The table lists this clone with a few counts. The chain joins TRBV5-4 to TRBJ2-5, with D perhaps matching TRBD2 (7 bases). V lost 4 bases, J lost 5 bases, and 15 bases lay in between. The CDR3 sequence is 14 residues long. The germline CDR1 and CDR2 sequences are SGHNT and YYREEE (reference sequence). CDR3 coding DNA: TGTGCCAGCAGCCACCCGGGGGGCAGTGAGACCCAGTACTTC. Residues: CASSHPGGSETQYF.

This clone was recorded a few times. This chain joins TRBV30 and TRBJ1-5; D gene ambiguous. CDR1 and CDR2 (germline): GTSNPN, SVGIG (reference sequence). Between the trimmed V and J ends, which lost 1 base and 1 base, there was a span of 17 bases. CDR3 size: 17 residues. In DNA form, the CDR3 reads TGTGCCTGGAGTGCCCACATCGGGAGCATCAGCAATCAGCCCCAGCATTTT. This sequence encodes CAWSAHIGSISNQPQHF.

This clone was seen only a few times. The chain has TRBV5-1 and TRBJ1-1, with D hard to call. Germline V gives CDR1 SGHRS, CDR2 YFSETQ. V lost 5 bases and J lost 1, with 9 bases in between. The CDR3 contains 13 residues. CDR3 loop: CASSLDSNTEAFF. Written as DNA, the CDR3 is TGCGCCAGCAGTCTGGACTCGAACACTGAAGCTTTCTTT.

This clone was counted only a few times. CDR3 loop: CASSTSTPRSNQPQHF. In nucleotides, the CDR3 is TGTGCCAGTAGTACCTCGACACCCCGGAGCAATCAGCCCCAGCATTTT. This chain uses TRBV19 with TRBJ1-5; D gene unclear. The V and J ends lost 4 bases and 1 base respectively, with 14 bases between them. Germline V gene data show CDR1 as LNHDA and CDR2 as SQIVND (reference sequence). This CDR3 contains 16 residues.

DNA for the CDR3: TGTGCCAGCAGCTCCTCAGGGGGCGCGTTGGCCAAAAACATTCAGTACTTC. Amino acids: CASSSSGGALAKNIQYF. The chain combines TRBV5-4 with TRBJ2-4, with 8 bases matching TRBD1. The CDR3 runs 17 residues. CDR1 is SGHNT and CDR2 is YYREEE in the germline V gene (reference sequence). With 3 bases clipped from V and 1 base from J, the junction kept 9 bases outside the gene matches.

The rearrangement links TRBV25-1 to TRBJ2-7; weak D call: TRBD2 (6 bases). The CDR3 is 13 amino acids. CDR1 and CDR2 from the germline V gene are MGHDK and SYGVNS. V was trimmed by 4 bases and J by 3 bases, leaving 10 bases between them. The CDR3 spells CASSGTSIYEQYF. The CDR3 nucleotides read TGTGCCAGCAGTGGCACTAGCATCTACGAGCAGTACTTC.

There are a few counts of this clone. V gene TRBV5-6 combines with J gene TRBJ2-3; D is uncertain. V lost 0 bases to trimming and J lost 7 bases, with 3 bases between them. CDR1 and CDR2 from the germline V gene are SGHDT and YYEEEE. This CDR3 spans 11 amino acids. CDR3 DNA: TGTGCCAGCAGCTTGGCAAATACGCAGTATTTT. It is translated as CASSLANTQYF.

This rearrangement joins TRBV25-1 to TRBJ1-4; tentative D call: TRBD1 (6 bases). Trimming took off 2 bases at V and 4 bases at J, with 8 bases between the two ends. There are 14 residues in the CDR3. Germline CDR1 reads MGHDK; CDR2 reads SYGVNS. CDR3 nucleotide sequence: TGTGCCAGCAGTGAAAGGGGGGGTAATGAAAAACTGTTTTTT. Amino acids: CASSERGGNEKLFF. Full variable domain (missing parts from reference TRBV25-1 and TRBJ1-4): EADIYQTPRYLVIGTGKKITLECSQTMGHDKMYWYQQDPGMELHLIHYSYGVNSTEKGDLSSESTVSRIRTEHFPLTLESARPSHTSQYLCASSERGGNEKLFFGSGTQLSVL.

This clone has just a few counts. V and J are TRBV9 and TRBJ1-5, with 8 positions matching TRBD1. Germline V gives CDR1 SGDLS, CDR2 YYNGEE. The CDR3 is 15 amino acids. The junction had 3 bases not matched to a gene; V was cut back by 0 bases and J by 4 bases. The CDR3 here is CASSVGRDRNQPQHF. The CDR3 coding sequence is TGTGCCAGCAGCGTAGGAAGGGACAGGAATCAGCCCCAGCATTTT. The full variable domain, with the rest looked up from reference TRBV9 and TRBJ1-5, is DSGVTQTPKHLITATGQRVTLRCSPRSGDLSVYWYQQSLDQGLQFLIQYYNGEERAKGNILERFSAQQFPDLHSELNLSSLELGDSALYFCASSVGRDRNQPQHFGDGTRLSIL.

The sample holds a few counts of this clone. This chain connects TRBV4-1 to TRBJ2-1; D is perhaps TRBD2 (5 bases). The ends were cut back, 1 base at V and 3 bases at J, with 7 bases in the middle. CDR1 and CDR2 (germline): MGHRA, YSYEKL. The CDR3 loop spans 14 amino acids. For the CDR3, the DNA is TGCGCCAGCAGCCAAGGGGCGGGCTACAATGAGCAGTTCTTC. This codes for CASSQGAGYNEQFF.

This clone has a handful of counts. V is TRBV2 and J is TRBJ2-5; no clear D. Germline V gene data show CDR1 as SNHLY and CDR2 as FYNNEI. This CDR3 is built from 11 residues. Trimming stripped 6 bases from V and 2 bases from J, with 4 bases between. CDR3 coding DNA: TGTGCCAGCAGGGAGCAAGAGACCCAGTACTTC. The encoded protein is CASREQETQYF.

The chain recombines TRBV28 with TRBJ2-7; D might be TRBD1 (6 bases). Trimming pared 8 bases from V and 0 bases from J, leaving 14 bases between. Germline V gene sequence: CDR1 MDHEN, CDR2 SYDVKM. CDR3 size: 14 residues. CDR3 sequence: CASRTRGYSYEQYF. As DNA, the CDR3 is TGTGCCAGCCGTACTAGGGGGTACTCCTACGAGCAGTACTTC. The complete variable domain, with remaining parts taken from reference TRBV28 and TRBJ2-7, reads DVKVTQSSRYLVKRTGEKVFLECVQDMDHENMFWYRQDPGLGLRLIYFSYDVKMKEKGDIPEGYSVSREKKERFSLILESASTNQTSMYLCASRTRGYSYEQYFGPGTRLTVT.

This clone has a single count. This rearrangement joins TRBV30 to TRBJ2-3; 12 bases line up with TRBD2. V shed 8 bases and J 1 base; nucleotides not matched to a gene: 4. Germline lookup yields CDR1 GTSNPN and CDR2 SVGIG (reference sequence). The CDR3 is 14 amino acids. CDR3 nucleotides: TGTGCCCAGAGACTAGCGGGAGGCACAGATACGCAGTATTTT. It yields the protein CAQRLAGGTDTQYF. The full variable domain, completed using reference TRBV30 and TRBJ2-3, is SQTIHQWPATLVQPVGSPLSLECTVEGTSNPNLYWYRQAAGRGLQLLFYSVGIGQISSEVPQNLSASRPQDRQFILSSKKLLLSDSGFYLCAQRLAGGTDTQYFGPGTRLTVL.

This chain links TRBV13 with TRBJ2-7; TRBD2 matches 8 bases. The CDR3 runs to 16 residues. CDR1 is PRHDT and CDR2 is FYEKMQ in the germline V gene (reference sequence). The V gene end was trimmed by 0 bases and the J gene end by 2 bases; junction bases not matched to a gene: 6. CDR3 loop: CASSLGVAGNPYEQYF. The CDR3 coding sequence is TGTGCCAGCAGCTTAGGCGTAGCGGGAAACCCCTACGAGCAGTACTTC.

This chain links TRBV7-9 with TRBJ2-1, with 14 bases fitting TRBD2. Germline-derived CDR1 and CDR2 are SEHNR and FQNEAQ (reference sequence). The CDR3 covers 18 residues. V trimming: 1 base; J trimming: 7 bases; junction bases outside the gene matches: 9. DNA of the CDR3: TGTGCCAGCAGCTTAGGGCGGGGACTAGCGGGAGTGCGGAATGAGCAGTTCTTC. Protein: CASSLGRGLAGVRNEQFF.

The V call is TRBV19, the J call TRBJ1-2, with D possibly being TRBD1 (5 bases). The length of the CDR3 is 12 residues. Germline loops: CDR1 LNHDA, CDR2 SQIVND (reference sequence). V dropped 5 bases and J dropped 7 bases, with 11 bases sitting between them. The CDR3 region is CASSPQGVGYTF. Here the CDR3 DNA reads TGTGCCAGTAGTCCCCAGGGCGTTGGCTACACCTTC.

This clone was counted between two and nine times. The chain couples TRBV18 to TRBJ2-3; tentative D call: TRBD1 (5 bases). Germline CDR1 reads KGHSH; CDR2 reads LQKENI. The V and J ends lost 6 bases and 0 bases respectively, with 10 bases between them. The CDR3 has 14 residues. CDR3 protein: CASSRQTSTDTQYF. The CDR3 DNA sequence: TGTGCCAGCTCGCGACAGACTAGCACAGATACGCAGTATTTT.

The V and J genes are TRBV30 and TRBJ2-3; no reliable D call. Trimming removed 5 bases from V and 3 bases from J, with 24 bases in between. Germline V gene lookup returns CDR1 GTSNPN and CDR2 SVGIG (reference sequence). The CDR3 runs 17 residues. The CDR3 protein is CAWVHSFKVGATDTQYF. CDR3 in DNA: TGTGCCTGGGTTCACTCCTTCAAGGTCGGAGCAACAGATACGCAGTATTTT.

In its sample, this clone was seen a few times. The chain recombines TRBV27 with TRBJ2-7; the match to TRBD2 covers 7 bases. The CDR3 runs 14 residues. CDR1 MNHEY and CDR2 SMNVEV come from the germline V gene (reference sequence). V trimming: 5 bases; J trimming: 9 bases; junction bases outside the gene matches: 13. The CDR3: CASSTNGLVRMQYF. The CDR3 coding sequence is TGTGCCAGCAGTACAAACGGACTAGTCAGGATGCAGTACTTC.

This clone was counted a few times. This chain connects TRBV7-2 to TRBJ1-5; D is perhaps TRBD1 (5 bases). With 2 bases removed from V and 6 bases from J, the gap between germline ends came to 14 bases. Germline lookup yields CDR1 SGHTA and CDR2 FQGNSA. CDR3 size: 15 residues. The CDR3 nucleotides read TGTGCCAGCAGCTTATTCCAGGGCTGGGGTCAGCCCCAGCATTTT. Amino acids: CASSLFQGWGQPQHF.

The V gene is TRBV15, the J gene TRBJ2-1, with unresolved D. The V end was cut by 5 bases, the J end by 2 bases, with 13 bases between. Germline V gives CDR1 LNHNV, CDR2 YYDKDF (reference sequence). The CDR3 extends over 15 amino acids. The chain's CDR3 is CATSAKASAYNEQFF. CDR3 in DNA: TGTGCCACCAGCGCAAAAGCGAGTGCCTACAATGAGCAGTTCTTC.

This chain uses TRBV7-2 with TRBJ2-1; 7 bases map to TRBD2. Germline lookup yields CDR1 SGHTA and CDR2 FQGNSA. The CDR3 runs 13 residues. The junction had 5 bases not matched to a gene; V was cut back by 4 bases and J by 8 bases. CDR3 sequence reads: CASSWEGGDEQFF. In DNA, the CDR3 is TGTGCCAGCAGCTGGGAGGGAGGGGATGAGCAGTTCTTC.